The 7 T cell receptor beta chains reported below all come from one sample, sequenced in a study of identifying expanded T cells in peripheral blood (dated by TCRdb to between 2019 and 2020). The library was obtained by the immunoSEQ multiplex PCR assay. TCRdb carries this immuneACCESS record with in-frame sequences only. Its versions omit some clonotypes, under half of them owing to an unresolved V gene in the studies checked, with the rest unexplained. This sample has fewer than 85,000 clones in its table, and roughly 90% of those were observed once. Around 2.7% of the sample belongs to the ten largest clones. The source material was blood. These receptors were collected from a person aged 18 to 75 in good health.

The chain employs TRBV18 and TRBJ2-7, with 7 bases identical to TRBD1. Germline trimming cut 0 bases from V and 4 bases from J; bases unmatched to any gene: 3. The CDR3 has 14 amino acids. Per germline, CDR1 KGHSH and CDR2 LQKENI. The CDR3 loop reads CASSPPDRVYEQYF. The CDR3 DNA sequence: TGTGCCAGCTCACCACCCGACAGGGTTTACGAGCAGTACTTC.

The chain has TRBV10-1 and TRBJ2-7; TRBD1 agrees at 7 bases. With 6 bases clipped from V and 3 bases from J, the junction kept 11 bases outside the gene matches. Germline-derived CDR1 and CDR2 are WNHNN and SYGVQD (reference sequence). The CDR3 consists of 15 residues. The CDR3 DNA is TGCGCCAGCAGCCCCACCGGGACAGTCCTCTACGAGCAGTACTTC. It specifies CASSPTGTVLYEQYF.

V gene TRBV7-9 combines with J gene TRBJ1-4; 7 nucleotides line up with TRBD1. The CDR3 is 16 amino acids. Trimming at V came to 4 bases and at J to 3 bases, leaving 8 bases not matched to a gene. Germline assignment: CDR1 SEHNR and CDR2 FQNEAQ (reference sequence). Here the CDR3 reads CASSYRQGGSNEKLFF. The CDR3 coding sequence is TGTGCCAGCAGCTACAGACAGGGTGGTTCTAATGAAAAACTGTTTTTT.

In DNA form, the CDR3 reads TGTGCCATCAGTGTCGGGGACAGTTTTGGCTACACCTTC. It is translated as CAISVGDSFGYTF. The chain carries TRBV10-3 and TRBJ1-2; 7 bases map to TRBD1. The trim removed 4 bases at V and 7 bases at J, leaving 6 bases unmatched. The V gene's germline CDR1 is ENHRY and CDR2 SYGVKD. This CDR3 has 13 amino acids.

The chain joins TRBV30 to TRBJ1-2, with a tentative D call TRBD1 (5 bases). Germline CDR1 GTSNPN, CDR2 SVGIG (reference sequence). This CDR3 has 13 residues. V lost 1 base, J lost 2 bases, and 8 bases lay in between. Here the CDR3 DNA reads TGTGCCTGGAGTGCAGGGAGGAACTATGGCTACACCTTC. Translated: CAWSAGRNYGYTF.

The rearrangement joins TRBV7-8 to TRBJ1-1, with D hard to call. The length of the CDR3 is 14 residues. The germline V gene encodes CDR1 SGHVS and CDR2 FQNEAQ. V was shortened by 1 base and J by 2 bases, with 8 bases between the two germline ends. CDR3 sequence (DNA): TGTGCCAGCAGCTTAGGACGGCTCAACACTGAAGCTTTCTTT. Protein sequence: CASSLGRLNTEAFF.

V and J are TRBV2 and TRBJ1-1; unclear D gene. CDR1 and CDR2 (germline): SNHLY, FYNNEI. V shed 6 bases and J shed 0 bases, with 14 bases lying between them. The CDR3 is made up of 15 amino acids. CDR3 protein: CASRRVDIMNTEAFF. CDR3 in DNA: TGTGCCAGCAGAAGAGTCGACATCATGAACACTGAAGCTTTCTTT.